These 16 T cell receptor beta chains were sequenced from one sample in a study of response to subunit inactivated influenza vaccine. TCRdb fed the RT-PCR reads into MiXCR, producing one record per CDR3 protein. Of about 310,000 distinct CDR3 sequences in the sample, 21% were seen once. Specimen: PBMCs from blood, collected about 19 months after vaccination. The receptors were sampled from a man aged 50 to 69 who received an inactivated influenza vaccine.

J is TRBJ2-7 and V is TRBV10-3, with D possibly being TRBD1 (6 bases). This CDR3 has 13 residues. V lost 6 bases, J lost 0 bases, and 9 bases lay in between. In germline, CDR1 is ENHRY, CDR2 SYGVKD. The CDR3 DNA sequence: TGTGCCATCAGCCCACAGGGCTCCTACGAGCAGTACTTC. Protein: CAISPQGSYEQYF.

The CDR3 coding sequence is TGCGCCAGCAGCCCCGGTGATGCTGAGACCCAGTACTTC. Translating it yields CASSPGDAETQYF. The rearrangement joins TRBV5-1 to TRBJ2-5; D is unresolved. The germline CDR1 and CDR2 sequences are SGHRS and YFSETQ. This CDR3 spans 13 amino acids. The V and J ends lost 4 bases and 5 bases respectively, with 12 bases between them.

This chain joins TRBV6-1 and TRBJ1-5, with 7 bases matching TRBD1. CDR1 is MNHNS, CDR2 SASEGT, per germline. Losses at the gene ends were 5 bases for V and 7 bases for J; bases not matched to a gene: 8. This CDR3 is built from 14 residues. The CDR3 loop reads CASSPLPGGQPQHF. CDR3 coding DNA: TGTGCCAGCAGTCCGCTACCAGGGGGACAGCCCCAGCATTTT.

V is TRBV5-5 and J is TRBJ2-3, with 8 nucleotides matching TRBD2. The CDR3 is 15 residues long. V was clipped by 4 bases and J by 9 bases; unmatched bases: 13. CDR1 and CDR2 from the germline V gene are SGHKS and YYEKEE (reference sequence). Written as DNA, the CDR3 is TGTGCCAGCAGCCGTAGCGGGGCCAGGGAGGGAACGCAGTATTTT. Amino acids: CASSRSGAREGTQYF.

The table lists this clonotype with a count of one. This sequence joins TRBV9 and TRBJ2-3; perhaps TRBD2 as D (5 bases). Germline V gene sequence: CDR1 SGDLS, CDR2 YYNGEE. V was clipped by 2 bases and J by 2 bases, with 12 bases between them. This CDR3 contains 15 residues. CDR3 sequence (DNA): TGTGCCAGCAGCGTCCGGACTGGAGACACAGATACGCAGTATTTT. This gives the protein CASSVRTGDTDTQYF.

V and J are TRBV20-1 and TRBJ2-3; the D gene is possibly TRBD2 (5 bases). The V gene's germline CDR1 is DFQATT and CDR2 SNEGSKA (reference sequence). The CDR3 runs to 14 residues. Trimming pared 3 bases from V and 3 bases from J, leaving 13 bases between. For the CDR3, the DNA is TGCAGTGCTAGGGCACTAGTGAGGACAGATACGCAGTATTTT. Translated: CSARALVRTDTQYF.

The CDR3 reads CAIRPHGRNTEAFF. CDR3 nucleotides: TGTGCCATCAGGCCTCACGGAAGGAACACTGAAGCTTTCTTT. The chain links TRBV10-3 to TRBJ1-1, with D hard to call. In germline, CDR1 is ENHRY, CDR2 SYGVKD. V gave up 6 bases and J gave up 1 base, with 12 bases separating them. This CDR3 has 14 residues.

The chain joins TRBV3-1 to TRBJ2-1; TRBD2 agrees at 7 bases. The CDR3 is 16 residues long. The V and J ends lost 4 bases and 4 bases, in that order; junction bases with no gene match: 10. In germline, CDR1 is LGHDT, CDR2 YNNKEL (reference sequence). The DNA of the CDR3 is TGTGCCAGCAGCCGCCTTGGGGGAGGGAGGTACAATGAGCAGTTCTTC. Encoded protein: CASSRLGGGRYNEQFF.

This clonotype was seen at least ten times. The genes are TRBV4-3 and TRBJ1-2; D is unresolved. This CDR3 comprises 13 residues. Trimming pared 0 bases from V and 7 bases from J, leaving 9 bases between. The germline gives CDR1 LGHNA, CDR2 YSLEER. CDR3 in amino acids: CASSQDRGTGYTF. In DNA, the CDR3 is TGCGCCAGCAGCCAAGATCGTGGTACTGGCTACACCTTC.

The chain recombines TRBV6-2 or TRBV6-3 with TRBJ1-5; D unresolved. This CDR3 is 13 amino acids long. The germline V and J ends were trimmed by 0 bases and 7 bases, with 7 bases remaining between them. Germline assignment: CDR1 MNHEY and CDR2 SVGEGT. CDR3 residues: CASSYSIQQPQHF. For the CDR3, the DNA is TGTGCCAGCAGTTACTCGATTCAACAGCCCCAGCATTTT.

The V call is TRBV4-2, the J call TRBJ1-2, with a tentative D call TRBD1 (6 bases). V shed 4 bases and J shed 0 bases, with 9 bases lying between them. The germline CDR1 and CDR2 sequences are LGHNA and YNFKEQ. This CDR3 has 14 amino acids. CDR3 in DNA: TGTGCCAGCAGCCGGGACACAGCTAACTATGGCTACACCTTC. Translating gives CASSRDTANYGYTF.

The chain joins TRBV6-1 to TRBJ2-2, with D possibly matching TRBD2 (7 bases). V was clipped by 7 bases and J by 0 bases, with 15 bases between them. The CDR3 runs to 16 residues. The V gene's germline CDR1 is MNHNS and CDR2 SASEGT. The CDR3: CASTTKGGTNTGELFF. The CDR3 nucleotides read TGTGCCAGCACCACTAAGGGGGGGACGAACACCGGGGAGCTGTTTTTT.

The rearrangement links TRBV28 to TRBJ2-1; D might be TRBD2 (6 bases). CDR3 length: 14 amino acids. Germline loops: CDR1 MDHEN, CDR2 SYDVKM. V gave up 8 bases and J gave up 0 bases, with 11 bases separating them. The CDR3 region has the DNA TGTGCCAGCGTCGGGGGTCGCTCCTACAATGAGCAGTTCTTC. Encoded protein: CASVGGRSYNEQFF.

The rearrangement uses TRBV11-2 and TRBJ2-7; 13 bases line up with TRBD2. The CDR3 consists of 15 residues. V lost 4 bases to trimming and J lost 7 bases; unmatched junction nucleotides: 7. The germline V gene has CDR1 SGHAT and CDR2 FQNNGV. Written as DNA, the CDR3 is TGTGCCAGCAGCTGGGGACTAGCGGGATTAGGGGAGCAGTACTTC. This sequence encodes CASSWGLAGLGEQYF.

The chain has TRBV20-1 and TRBJ2-1, with 7 positions matching TRBD1. The CDR3 is made up of 14 amino acids. Germline V gene sequence: CDR1 DFQATT, CDR2 SNEGSKA (reference sequence). Unmatched junction bases numbered 6, after V lost 0 bases and J lost 7 bases. CDR3 sequence: CSARDVTGWNEQFF. CDR3 sequence (DNA): TGCAGTGCTAGAGATGTGACAGGGTGGAATGAGCAGTTCTTC.

This clonotype occurred many times. The CDR3 DNA sequence: TGTGCCAGCAGTTTGGGGTCTGGAAACACCATATATTTT. Protein: CASSLGSGNTIYF. The J gene is TRBJ1-3, the V gene TRBV12-3 or TRBV12-4; D unclear. The CDR3 loop spans 13 amino acids. The V gene lost 3 bases and the J gene lost 1 base, with 4 bases spanning the gap.